This entry lists 3 T cell receptor beta chains sequenced from one sample in a study of glioma-infiltrating T cells after dendritic cell vaccination. Sequenced by immunoSEQ multiplex PCR; TCRdb stores in-frame clones only, minus some. The sample has about 64,000 clones, more than 75% seen once. Sequencing used blood, obtained before dendritic cell vaccination. The source of these receptors is a human donor with glioblastoma.

This clone was seen only a few times. This sequence joins TRBV5-6 and TRBJ1-3; 9 bases fit TRBD1. Germline assignment: CDR1 SGHDT and CDR2 YYEEEE. Losses at the gene ends were 2 bases for V and 4 bases for J; bases not matched to a gene: 4. CDR3 size: 15 residues. CDR3 sequence reads: CASSFGTGSGNTIYF. For the CDR3, the DNA is TGTGCCAGCAGCTTCGGGACAGGGTCCGGAAACACCATATATTTT. The full variable domain, completed using reference TRBV5-6 and TRBJ1-3, is DAGVTQSPTHLIKTRGQQVTLRCSPKSGHDTVSWYQQALGQGPQFIFQYYEEEERQRGNFPDRFSGHQFPNYSSELNVNALLLGDSALYLCASSFGTGSGNTIYFGEGSWLTVV.

This sequence joins TRBV10-2 and TRBJ2-7; 9 positions agree with TRBD2. The CDR3 is made up of 14 amino acids. V gave up 2 bases and J gave up 7 bases; unmatched junction bases: 6. Germline assignment: CDR1 WSHSY and CDR2 SAAADI. This CDR3 reads CASSENGGGVEQYF. DNA for the CDR3: TGCGCCAGCAGTGAGAATGGCGGGGGGGTTGAGCAGTACTTC.

There are a few counts of this clone. The chain employs TRBV19 and TRBJ1-3, with 8 bases identical to TRBD1. J was trimmed by 4 bases and V by 2 bases; bases with no gene match: 4. This CDR3 is built from 15 residues. Germline loops: CDR1 LNHDA, CDR2 SQIVND (reference sequence). CDR3 in amino acids: CASSIPGQAGNTIYF. The CDR3 DNA reads as TGTGCCAGTAGTATACCGGGACAGGCCGGAAACACCATATATTTT. The full variable domain, in which reference TRBV19 and TRBJ1-3 provide the parts outside the CDR3, is DGGITQSPKYLFRKEGQNVTLSCEQNLNHDAMYWYRQDPGQGLRLIYYSQIVNDFQKGDIAEGYSVSREKKESFPLTVTSAQKNPTAFYLCASSIPGQAGNTIYFGEGSWLTVV.